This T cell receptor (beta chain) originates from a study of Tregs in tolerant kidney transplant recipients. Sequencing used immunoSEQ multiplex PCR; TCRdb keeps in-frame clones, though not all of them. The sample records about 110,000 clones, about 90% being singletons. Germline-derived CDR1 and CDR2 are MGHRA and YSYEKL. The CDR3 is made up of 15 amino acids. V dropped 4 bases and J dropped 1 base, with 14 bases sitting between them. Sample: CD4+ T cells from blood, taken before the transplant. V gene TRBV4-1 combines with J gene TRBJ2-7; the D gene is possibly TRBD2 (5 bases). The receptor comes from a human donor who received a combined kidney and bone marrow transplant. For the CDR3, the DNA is TGCGCCAGCAGCCTCGAGGGCGGCGAGTCCTACGAGCAGTACTTC. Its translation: CASSLEGGESYEQYF.